This entry features one T cell receptor beta chain sequence. Trimming stripped 3 bases from V and 0 bases from J, with 12 bases between. This CDR3 has 15 amino acids. Germline CDR1 and CDR2: SGHTA and FQGNSA. The data originate from a study of T cell responses to AZD1222 COVID-19 vaccine. Clones were read by immunoSEQ multiplex PCR, and TCRdb kept only the in-frame ones, dropping some. The data show about 110,000 clones, with 70% to 90% seen just once and 4.5% to 5.5% held by the top ten. The sample was peripheral blood, taken 28 days after the second AZD1222 dose. The receptor's source is an adult who received the AZD1222 COVID-19 vaccine. The rearrangement links TRBV7-2 to TRBJ2-7; no reliable D call. The CDR3 here is CASSFLSSSSYEQYF. The CDR3 nucleotides are TGTGCCAGCAGCTTTCTTAGTTCTAGCTCCTACGAGCAGTACTTC.